What follows are 2 T cell receptor beta chains derived from one specimen sequenced in a study of shared clonotypes between healthy human individuals. Measured with immunoSEQ multiplex PCR; TCRdb has only the in-frame clones, and not every one. This table holds roughly 2,300,000 clones, under 95% found once. The sample was naive CD4+ T cells from PBMCs. Subset in this sample: CD45RA+ positively selected. These receptors were collected from a man younger than 35 in good health. Some clones in this sample may be carry-over from other donors' samples.

CDR3 residues: CASSSKGQGPNYGYTF. The CDR3 bases are TGCGCCAGCAGCTCCAAAGGGCAGGGGCCCAACTATGGCTACACCTTC. The gene calls are TRBV5-1 and TRBJ1-2; TRBD1 is a possible D gene (6 bases). The germline V and J ends were trimmed by 3 bases and 2 bases, with 17 bases remaining between them. The CDR3 loop spans 16 amino acids. Germline V lookup: CDR1 SGHRS, CDR2 YFSETQ.

As regards this clone: Other DNA sequences in the same sample also yield this CDR3. V is TRBV7-2 and J is TRBJ2-1, with 8 bases identical to TRBD2. The CDR3 covers 15 residues. J lost 0 bases, V lost 5 bases, and 3 bases had no gene match. CDR1 and CDR2 (germline): SGHTA, FQGNSA. CDR3 amino acids: CASSPSGSSYNEQFF. For the CDR3, the DNA is TGTGCCAGCAGCCCCAGCGGGAGCTCCTACAATGAGCAGTTCTTC.